The subject of this entry is one T cell receptor (beta chain). As yet, its antigen is unknown. It was version v3.0 of the immunoSEQ assay that was run at survey level. Profiling relied on immunoSEQ multiplex PCR, and the TCRdb table lists in-frame clones only, not all of them. This table has approximately 13,000 clones, roughly three quarters appearing once. With 7 bases removed from V and 3 bases from J, the gap between germline ends came to 19 bases. This CDR3 is 16 amino acids long. Germline V gives CDR1 SGHRS, CDR2 YFSETQ. The data belong to a study of long-term antiretroviral therapy in people with HIV. General study findings and limits: Comparison with controls showed narrower CDR3 length ranges in HIV repertoires. Blood dates from 2004 to 2017, possibly under older ART regimens.

The V and J genes are TRBV5-1 and TRBJ1-4; weak D call: TRBD1 (6 bases). This clonotype was obtained from a woman between 40 and 50 years old with HIV. Sequenced here: unsorted PBMCs, sampled 0.5 years before starting antiretroviral therapy. CDR3 sequence reads: CASQTGGTGPNEKLFF. The CDR3 nucleotides are TGCGCCAGCCAAACTGGGGGAACAGGGCCTAATGAAAAACTGTTTTTT.